This paragraph reports one T cell receptor beta chain. What this receptor recognizes is not known. It has no much larger one-base neighbor in the sample; base qualities were not kept. The cohort comprised some 730 healthy bone marrow donors. At the time of sampling, all cohort members were nominally healthy, though unrecorded immune exposures were likely present. The donor tested CMV seronegative and was one of the 352 seronegative cohort members. A peripheral blood sample was collected from each donor, and TCR beta sequencing was performed on peripheral blood mononuclear cells. The Qiagen DNeasy Blood Extraction Kit was used to extract genomic DNA from the blood cell samples. This specimen comes from a study of cytomegalovirus exposure and HLA in healthy donors (dated by TCRdb to about 2017). Study-level background: An earlier analysis of some 600 of the donors reported about 260 Gb of sequence data and 117 million unique TCR beta sequences obtained from 150 million to 200 million T cells. The number of typed donors differed by locus: about 620-640 for A, B, C, DRB1 and DQB1; 522 for DQA1; roughly 600 for DPA1; and about 450 for DPB1. The study combined high-throughput TCR immunosequencing, statistical association of individual TCRs with disease status, and machine learning to predict cytomegalovirus infection status. Five DR-DQ haplotypes were treated as single units for association and clustering because of strong linkage in the cohort. The study used immunosequencing to profile the T cell repertoires of approximately 630 subjects and linked those repertoires to cytomegalovirus serostatus. Besides the first cohort of 666 subjects, a separate validation cohort made up of 120 different subjects was used. Among the roughly 400 genotyped donors, about 83% belonged to the genetic ancestry cluster associated with self-reported Caucasian donors. In a later analysis, previously published TCR beta repertoires from hundreds of donors were re-analyzed and high-resolution HLA genotyping was added so that TCR occurrence patterns could be studied. An earlier analysis of roughly 600 of the donors used high-throughput TCR beta sequencing to judge whether each TCR beta V gene segment behaved as functional or pseudogenic. Approximately 300 gigabases of sequencing data and approximately 91 million unique TCR sequences made up an early release that covered approximately 700 HLA-typed donors. HLA typing included class I and class II loci at four-digit resolution. All discovery cohort repertoires had been generated using a single sequencing platform. Donor age, sex, ethnicity and CMV serostatus were compiled together with the repertoire data. The aim of the study was to test whether cataloging public T cell receptors could identify signatures of past pathogen exposure. The later analysis used no new phenotypic data to find candidate immune exposures, relying instead on TCR beta sequences and their occurrence across donors. Genome-wide SNP genotypes for about 65% of the 666 donors were used in a later genetic analysis, which treated that subset as a discovery cohort. On average, 235,054 unique TCR beta nucleotide sequences were sequenced per donor among a few hundred genotyped donors of the cohort, with 15% to 20% of those sequences being non-productive. What the study reported, not specific to this receptor: In this cohort, only TCR beta chains were sequenced, and detectable features were limited by the absence of alpha or paired-chain data. HLA typing was unavailable for some donors at each locus, so association tests used only the typed subset. According to a later genetic analysis, donors in an Asian-associated ancestry cluster had fewer N-insertions in productive TCRs than the roughly 670-donor mean. In a later analysis, most CMV-associated TCR beta chains were found to appear HLA-restricted, with HLA associations seemingly driven largely by CMV exposure. V-gene and J-gene trimming of TCR beta chains was associated with a missense DCLRE1C variant in a later genetic analysis, and the association was replicated in an independent cohort. CMV serostatus was the only immune exposure information available for the cohort. Because counts were too low, about 18 rarely observed V segments, including chromosome 9 orphons, were excluded from the earlier analysis of 587 of the donors. In a later analysis, HLA-associated TCR beta chains showed more clonal expansion and lower generation probabilities than non-associated chains that were equally common. Linkage disequilibrium might explain the correlated functional status among segregating V segments, but an unknown experimental factor could not be excluded. A later analysis associated 15,000 or so TCR beta sequences with specific HLA alleles at a false discovery rate of 0.05. Three of the identified cytomegalovirus-associated TCR beta chains were confirmed in vitro to be specific for cytomegalovirus antigens. According to a later analysis, TCR association rates differed among HLA loci, with DRB1 alleles showing the most associated TCRs and HLA-C alleles showing the fewest. In a later analysis, several top co-occurrence clusters were reported to appear linked to parvovirus B19, influenza, CMV and Epstein-Barr virus. Strong co-occurrence of HLA alleles, especially DR and DQ, made assigning TCR associations to individual alleles difficult. The classifier was reported to diagnose cytomegalovirus status with high specificity and sensitivity in both the original and validation cohorts. It was suggested by the authors that the approach could potentially be generalized to other disease states and immunological phenotypes. The 87-base-pair reads could not distinguish some IMGT-functional V segments, including TRBV6-2 and TRBV6-3, so those segments were excluded. Across donors, most TCR sequences were observed very rarely, whereas some public TCRs were present in many individuals. An earlier analysis of approximately 590 of the donors showed that most TCR beta V segments appeared in productive rearrangements either about 87% or about 30% of the time, which broadly matched IMGT annotations. The presence/absence analyses assumed that sequencing depth was roughly uniform across donors, and that assumption may not be true. A cluster of highly shared sequence variants was judged likely to represent a technical artifact of the sequencing pipeline. The study gave a list of 150 to 200 TCR beta chains associated with cytomegalovirus. A further reported finding was that TCR beta sequences accurately predicted the HLA-A and HLA-B alleles for most subjects in the first cohort.

The germline V gene specifies MNHNS as CDR1 and SASEGT as CDR2. V is cut back by 4 bases and J by 2 bases, with 9 bases in the junction unmatched. Reading from cysteine to phenylalanine, the CDR3 counts 17 amino acids. The CDR3 DNA has 51 bases and is translated from base 1. Receptor amplification or capture employed the immunoSEQ multiplex PCR assay. For the multiplex PCR, a mixture combining 60 forward primers for TCR Vbeta segments and 13 reverse primers for TCR Jbeta segments was used. A multiplex PCR assay on genomic DNA amplified the CDR3 region of rearranged TCR beta genes. Amplified TCR beta libraries were sequenced as 87-base-pair reads on the Illumina HiSeq System. The authors' analysis ran thus. In a later analysis, tens of millions of unique TCR beta chains were counted across the 500 to 850 repertoires, and around 10 million of these chains were shared by at least two donors. A nearest-neighbor algorithm error-corrected the raw reads and collapsed the reads into unique sequences, merging closely related sequences to remove PCR and sequencing errors. V, D and J gene segments were assigned by aligning CDR3 sequences to IMGT reference sequences. For a sequence to be retained, at least a six-nucleotide match to both a V gene segment and a J gene segment was required. Rearrangements were classified as productive when the CDR3 lacked stop codons and remained in frame with V and J, and all other rearrangements were classified as non-productive. CDR3 was defined by IMGT convention, running from the second conserved V-encoded cysteine to the conserved J-encoded phenylalanine. The earlier analysis of a few hundred of the donors excluded sequences that lacked an unambiguous match to a single V gene segment. An earlier analysis of 587 of the donors classified V segments as functional when productive rearrangements were above 56.7% and as segregating when the standard deviation between donors was above 5%. A statistical classification framework was developed to diagnose cytomegalovirus status using the catalog of TCR beta chain sequences. V and J gene assignment, in a later analysis, came from comparing TCR nucleotide sequences with IMGT/GENE-DB human TR gene sequences. The TCRdist pipeline was used in a later analysis to assign CDR3 sequences and most-parsimonious VDJ recombination scenarios. A later analysis defined each TCR beta chain by its CDR3 amino acid sequence plus V-gene family, and excluded reads lacking a unique V-gene family. In a later analysis, 450 to 600 highly shared, low-generation-probability nucleotide sequences were removed to address suspected cross-contamination and a sequencing artifact. In a later analysis, a clonal expansion index for each public chain was calculated from normalized within-repertoire ranks of inferred template counts. A later analysis computed generation probabilities with a VDJ recombination model fitted to out-of-frame rearrangements, and checked the results against IGoR. In a later analysis, hypergeometric tests were used to score TCR-TCR, TCR-HLA and TCR-CMV co-occurrence, with a repertoire-size bias correction applied to TCR pairs. In a later analysis, false discovery rates were estimated by permuting HLA or CMV assignments 20 times. In a later analysis, co-occurring TCRs were grouped using DBSCAN, with TCRdist sequence similarity added in when clustering inside HLA-allele-positive subsets. For co-occurrence clustering, repertoires with fewer than 30,000 or more than 120,000 public chains were excluded, along with five or six repertoires with anomalous nucleotide sharing. Here the immuneACCESS table is served through TCRdb, limited to in-frame sequences with V and J called. Missing clones are a known gap in these copies; in checked studies unresolved V genes cover under half, and the rest lacks a known reason. The V and J calls and clone size are taken from that table; D and trimming were inferred from the DNA. In this sample the table shows approximately 210,000 clones, over 60% of which occur a single time. The top ten clonotypes cover 0.95% to 1.4% of the sample.

This chain joins TRBV6-1 to TRBJ2-1, with 9 middle bases fitting TRBD1. Sequencing was carried out using PBMCs. The sequence was collected from a woman in her thirties or forties in good health and CMV-seronegative. The CDR3 region: CASSASGTGRPYNEQFF. The nucleotide sequence is given as TGTGCCAGCAGTGCCTCCGGGACAGGGAGGCCCTACAATGAGCAGTTCTTC.